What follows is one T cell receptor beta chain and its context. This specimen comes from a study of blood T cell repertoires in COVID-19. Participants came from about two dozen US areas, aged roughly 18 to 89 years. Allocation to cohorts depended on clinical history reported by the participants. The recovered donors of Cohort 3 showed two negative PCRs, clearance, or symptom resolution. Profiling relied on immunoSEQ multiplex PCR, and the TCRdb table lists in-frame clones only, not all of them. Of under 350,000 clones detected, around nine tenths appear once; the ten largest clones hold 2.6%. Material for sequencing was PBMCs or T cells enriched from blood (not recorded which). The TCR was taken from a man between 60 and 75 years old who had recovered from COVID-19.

This CDR3 reads CASSKDSGRACNEQFF. In DNA, the CDR3 is TGTGCCAGCAGCAAAGATAGCGGGAGGGCCTGTAATGAGCAGTTCTTC. The rearrangement joins TRBV21-1 to TRBJ2-1; the table's D gene call, TRBD2, was not cross checked with the DNA. TRBV21-1 is tagged as a pseudogene. The CDR3 has 16 residues.